Given below is one T cell receptor beta chain in context. The data originate from a study of identical twins. A template switching step contributed a universal primer site, while unique molecular identifiers were present in the cDNA. Each CDR3 protein gets one entry after TCRdb re-called the 5' RACE reads with MiXCR. The repertoire consists of 120,000 to 150,000 distinct CDR3 sequences, with 3.5% occurring once and the leading ten covering around 8%. Germline V lookup: CDR1 LNHNV, CDR2 YYDKDF (reference sequence). The CDR3 contains 18 residues. V trimming: 5 bases; J trimming: 2 bases; junction bases outside the gene matches: 17.

This TCR derives from a man aged 18 to 30 in good health. The sequenced material came from memory T cells sorted from blood. V and J are TRBV15 and TRBJ2-7, with 8 bases identical to TRBD1. DNA of the CDR3: TGTGCCACCAGCGGCGGACAGGGCAGGTCCGGGTCCGCCTACGAGCAGTACTTC. Encoded protein: CATSGGQGRSGSAYEQYF.